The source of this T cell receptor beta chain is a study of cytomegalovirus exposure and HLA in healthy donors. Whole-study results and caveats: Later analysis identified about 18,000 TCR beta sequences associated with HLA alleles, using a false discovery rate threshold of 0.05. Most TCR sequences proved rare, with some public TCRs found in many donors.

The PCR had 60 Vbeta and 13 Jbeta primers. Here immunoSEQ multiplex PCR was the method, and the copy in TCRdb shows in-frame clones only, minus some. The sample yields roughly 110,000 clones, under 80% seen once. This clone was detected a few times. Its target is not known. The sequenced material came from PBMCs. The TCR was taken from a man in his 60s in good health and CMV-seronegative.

The CDR3 DNA reads as TGTGCCTGGAGTGTTAGACCGGGACTGATTAACACCGGGGAGCTGTTTTTT. Its protein product is CAWSVRPGLINTGELFF. The chain is built from TRBV30 and TRBJ2-2; possibly TRBD2 for D (6 bases). Germline CDR1 reads GTSNPN; CDR2 reads SVGIG (reference sequence). Trimming took 0 bases from V and 2 from J, leaving 16 bases between them. This CDR3 has 17 amino acids. Full variable domain (remainder filled in from reference TRBV30 and TRBJ2-2): SQTIHQWPATLVQPVGSPLSLECTVEGTSNPNLYWYRQAAGRGLQLLFYSVGIGQISSEVPQNLSASRPQDRQFILSSKKLLLSDSGFYLCAWSVRPGLINTGELFFGEGSRLTVL.